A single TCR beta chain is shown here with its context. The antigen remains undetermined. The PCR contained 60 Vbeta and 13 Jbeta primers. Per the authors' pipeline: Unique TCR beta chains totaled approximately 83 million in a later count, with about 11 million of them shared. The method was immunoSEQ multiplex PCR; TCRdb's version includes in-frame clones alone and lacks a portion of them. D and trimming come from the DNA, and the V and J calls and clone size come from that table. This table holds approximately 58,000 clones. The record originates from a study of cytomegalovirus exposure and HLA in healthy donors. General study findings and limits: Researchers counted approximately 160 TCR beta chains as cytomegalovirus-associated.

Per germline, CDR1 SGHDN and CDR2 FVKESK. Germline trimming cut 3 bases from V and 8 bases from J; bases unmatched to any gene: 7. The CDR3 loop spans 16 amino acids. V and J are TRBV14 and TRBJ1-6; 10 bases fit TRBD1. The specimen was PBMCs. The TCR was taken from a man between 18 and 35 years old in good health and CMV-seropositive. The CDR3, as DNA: TGTGCCAGCAGCCACTCGTCCGGGACAGGGGATTCACCCCTCCACTTT. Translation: CASSHSSGTGDSPLHF.